The 16 T cell receptor beta chains presented below share a single source sample, sequenced in a study of shared clonotypes between healthy human individuals. Assay: immunoSEQ multiplex PCR; the TCRdb copy retains only in-frame clones and omits some. The sample yields approximately 2.4 million clones, 95% seen once. Material: naive CD4+ T cells sorted from blood. Subset denoted: CD45RA+ positively selected. The receptors come from a man aged 18 to 29 in good health.

This chain uses TRBV9 with TRBJ1-1; D not resolved. The germline V and J ends were trimmed by 0 bases and 3 bases, with 12 bases remaining between them. Germline CDR1 is SGDLS and CDR2 is YYNGEE. CDR3 length: 15 residues. As DNA, the CDR3 is TGTGCCAGCAGCGTAGTGACTCTCTTTGACACTGAAGCTTTCTTT. Translating it yields CASSVVTLFDTEAFF.

Details on this clone: The sample contains more than one DNA sequence encoding this CDR3. This chain joins TRBV6-5 and TRBJ2-7; TRBD1 matches at 10 bases. The germline CDR1 and CDR2 sequences are MNHEY and SVGAGI. The CDR3 loop spans 14 amino acids. V shed 4 bases and J 3 bases; nucleotides not matched to a gene: 3. The CDR3 DNA reads as TGTGCCAGCAGTTCTGGGACAGGGGTCTACGAGCAGTACTTC. It codes for CASSSGTGVYEQYF.

The chain uses TRBV5-4 and TRBJ1-1; 7 bases fit TRBD1. V was pared by 2 bases and J by 1 base, with 5 bases of the junction left unmatched. Germline V CDR1 and CDR2: SGHNT, YYREEE (reference sequence). This CDR3 has 15 residues. The CDR3 protein is CASSLSGTANTEAFF. The DNA of the CDR3 is TGTGCCAGCAGCTTATCCGGGACAGCGAACACTGAAGCTTTCTTT.

The chain has TRBV18 and TRBJ2-7; 13 nucleotides match TRBD2. J lost 6 bases, V lost 6 bases, and 8 bases had no gene match. Germline CDR1 is KGHSH and CDR2 is LQKENI. This CDR3 is built from 15 residues. CDR3 DNA sequence: TGTGCCAGCTCCCCGGGGACTAGCGGGGCCTCCGAGCAGTACTTC. It is translated as CASSPGTSGASEQYF.

The genes are TRBV19 and TRBJ2-1; 8 bases are shared with TRBD1. CDR3 length equals 18 residues. Germline V CDR1 and CDR2: LNHDA, SQIVND (reference sequence). The ends lost 3 bases at V and 4 bases at J; junction bases unmatched: 14. In DNA form, the CDR3 reads TGTGCCAGTAGTATTAGGAACAGGGGGGTCTGGGGATACAATGAGCAGTTCTTC. It encodes CASSIRNRGVWGYNEQFF.

V usage is TRBV9 and J usage is TRBJ1-6; TRBD1 aligns across 8 bases. Germline lookup yields CDR1 SGDLS and CDR2 YYNGEE. Trimming at V came to 3 bases and at J to 10 bases, leaving 6 bases not matched to a gene. The CDR3 length is 14 residues. The CDR3 bases are TGTGCCAGCAGCGCTCGGACAGGGAACTCACCCCTCCACTTT. Protein product: CASSARTGNSPLHF.

The rearrangement links TRBV6-6 to TRBJ2-3, with D possibly matching TRBD2 (6 bases). The CDR3 consists of 14 residues. Trimming left V 4 bases short and J 8 bases short, with 16 bases between. Germline assignment: CDR1 MNHNY and CDR2 SVGAGI (reference sequence). The CDR3 sequence is CASSLRAEGSTQYF. The DNA of the CDR3 is TGTGCCAGCAGTTTAAGGGCGGAGGGCTCTACGCAGTATTTT.

The rearrangement links TRBV7-2 to TRBJ1-4, with D maybe TRBD1 (6 bases). This CDR3 is 14 amino acids long. Per germline, CDR1 SGHTA and CDR2 FQGNSA. Trimming took off 3 bases at V and 5 bases at J, with 10 bases between the two ends. CDR3 in DNA: TGTGCCAGCAGCTTTGACAGGCAGAATGAAAAACTGTTTTTT. The encoded protein is CASSFDRQNEKLFF.

The rearrangement links TRBV6-5 to TRBJ2-1; TRBD2 aligns across 7 bases. V lost 5 bases to trimming and J lost 8 bases; unmatched junction nucleotides: 12. The germline V gene has CDR1 MNHEY and CDR2 SVGAGI. The CDR3 totals 15 residues. CDR3 amino acids: CASSRGTKERDEQFF. For the CDR3, the DNA is TGTGCCAGCAGTCGCGGGACTAAAGAACGCGATGAGCAGTTCTTC.

Note on this clone: The same CDR3 also results from other DNA sequences found in this sample. The gene calls are TRBV18 and TRBJ1-2, with no clear D. The germline V gene has CDR1 KGHSH and CDR2 LQKENI. The CDR3 length is 11 residues. With 3 bases removed from V and 6 bases from J, the gap between germline ends came to 5 bases. CDR3 nucleotide sequence: TGTGCCAGCTCACCTGGTGATGGCTACACCTTC. This sequence encodes CASSPGDGYTF.

The DNA of the CDR3 is TGTGCCAGCAGGGGGGGACAGGAGGTGGTTGAGCAGTACTTC. Its protein product is CASRGGQEVVEQYF. The chain recombines TRBV28 with TRBJ2-7; 8 bases map to TRBD1. V shed 6 bases, J shed 7 bases, and the junction held 11 bases outside the gene matches. The germline CDR1 and CDR2 sequences are MDHEN and SYDVKM. The CDR3 contains 14 residues.

The chain couples TRBV7-2 to TRBJ2-7; 7 nucleotides match TRBD2. CDR3 length: 15 residues. CDR1 and CDR2 (germline): SGHTA, FQGNSA. V was clipped by 5 bases and J by 0 bases; unmatched bases: 7. CDR3 sequence reads: CASSPVAGVSYEQYF. Written as DNA, the CDR3 is TGTGCCAGCAGCCCCGTTGCGGGAGTCTCCTACGAGCAGTACTTC.

This clone was seen only once. The genes are TRBV6-1 and TRBJ2-5, with TRBD2 as a possible D gene (6 bases). The CDR3 extends over 13 amino acids. The V gene lost 8 bases and the J gene lost 2 bases, with 12 bases spanning the gap. CDR1 is MNHNS, CDR2 SASEGT, per germline. The CDR3 spells CASVRREQETQYF. Here the CDR3 DNA reads TGTGCCAGCGTTCGGAGGGAACAAGAGACCCAGTACTTC.

CDR3 amino acids: CASSAGQGDQPQHF. The CDR3 nucleotides read TGTGCCAGCAGCGCCGGACAGGGAGATCAGCCCCAGCATTTT. The rearrangement joins TRBV5-4 to TRBJ1-5; TRBD1 aligns across 8 bases. CDR3 length: 14 residues. V trimming: 4 bases; J trimming: 5 bases; junction bases outside the gene matches: 5. Germline values: CDR1 SGHNT, CDR2 YYREEE (reference sequence).

V is TRBV5-4 and J is TRBJ1-1, with 7 positions matching TRBD1. From germline, CDR1 is SGHNT and CDR2 YYREEE (reference sequence). There are 12 residues in the CDR3. V lost 0 bases and J lost 8; bases outside the gene matches: 1. The CDR3 DNA follows: TGTGCCAGCAGCTTGGTAGGGGGCGAAGCTTTCTTT. This codes for CASSLVGGEAFF.

The chain links TRBV4-3 to TRBJ2-2; TRBD2 matches at 10 bases. The CDR3 is 17 amino acids. Germline lookup yields CDR1 LGHNA and CDR2 YSLEER. Trimming at V came to 4 bases and at J to 5 bases, leaving 10 bases not matched to a gene. CDR3 sequence: CASSLGVLAGVTGELFF. CDR3 nucleotides: TGCGCCAGCAGCCTTGGGGTTCTAGCGGGAGTGACCGGGGAGCTGTTTTTT.